This TCR beta chain was retrieved from a study of Graves' ophthalmopathy and Graves' hyperthyroidism. Notes on the study in general: Most thyroid clonotypes with frequency above 0.001 were detected in blood too.

Other autoimmune diseases, uncontrolled infections, pregnancy or lactation led to the exclusion of patients. PBMCs were isolated from an approximately 10 ml sample of fresh peripheral blood. This CDR3 spans 15 amino acids. Germline CDR1 is SGDLS and CDR2 is YYNGEE. Trimming cost V 0 bases and J 1 base, with 10 bases left between them. Ten or more counts support this clonotype. Its matching antigen is unknown. Scientists amplified the TCR beta CDR3 regions from RNA transcripts. HTBI-primed RT-PCR formed the first round, and a multiplex PCR formed the second. TCRdb called the multiplex PCR reads again in MiXCR, with one record for every CDR3 protein. The sample includes around 600,000 distinct CDR3 sequences, just over 40% of them seen just once.

What was sequenced was peripheral blood. This sequence was found in an adult man with Graves' ophthalmopathy. This chain connects TRBV9 to TRBJ2-5, with unresolved D. CDR3 sequence reads: CASSVGPAPQETQYF. CDR3 DNA sequence: TGTGCCAGCAGCGTAGGCCCAGCGCCCCAAGAGACCCAGTACTTC.